This T cell receptor beta chain is drawn from a study of blood T cell repertoires in COVID-19. About the research overall: The study drew acute and convalescent COVID-19 samples from the United States, Italy and Spain. Sources were T cells, B-cell-depleted T cells, or PBMCs; the material itself was cDNA or gDNA.

The germline gives CDR1 KGHSH, CDR2 LQKENI. V lost 3 bases to trimming and J lost 0 bases, with 9 bases between them. The CDR3 totals 15 residues. Authors' processing steps: For nucleated cells, counts were estimated from reference gene primer amplification. Assay: immunoSEQ multiplex PCR; the TCRdb copy retains only in-frame clones and omits some. V, J and clone size were drawn from that table, and D and trimming were deduced from the DNA. The table lists about 200,000 clones, roughly 90% of them singletons. The receptor's source is a woman between 70 and 85 years old with acute or convalescent COVID-19. The sequenced sample was peripheral blood. This chain connects TRBV18 to TRBJ1-3; D is ambiguous. The CDR3 sequence: CASSPPVNSGNTIYF. The CDR3 nucleotides read TGTGCCAGCTCACCCCCAGTGAACTCTGGAAACACCATATATTTT.